The clone carrying this T cell receptor (beta chain) was recorded at least ten times. What it recognizes is unknown. This sample was taken from a study of early T cells in non-severe SARS-CoV-2 infection. Study at large: Unpaired chains resulted from sequencing bulk RNA of unsorted whole blood. Whole-study results and caveats: VDJdb matching favored anti-spike CD8 responses, missing private and CD4 specificities.

V lost 0 bases to trimming and J lost 7 bases; unmatched junction nucleotides: 7. CDR3 length: 15 amino acids. Germline V CDR1 and CDR2: SGHNT, YYREEE (reference sequence). Attachment of unique molecular identifiers to individual cDNA molecules was performed. One entry per CDR3 protein, called by TCRdb with MiXCR from the 5' RACE reads. The table records over 50,000 distinct CDR3 sequences, roughly an eighth of them present only once. The chain employs TRBV5-4 and TRBJ2-1, with TRBD2 identical over 7 bases. This clonotype was sampled from an adult who was a healthcare worker with PCR-confirmed SARS-CoV-2 infection or an uninfected control (not recorded which). The sequencing sample was made of whole blood. This CDR3 reads CASSLERGMKNEQFF. The CDR3 nucleotides are TGTGCCAGCAGCTTGGAGCGGGGAATGAAGAATGAGCAGTTCTTC.